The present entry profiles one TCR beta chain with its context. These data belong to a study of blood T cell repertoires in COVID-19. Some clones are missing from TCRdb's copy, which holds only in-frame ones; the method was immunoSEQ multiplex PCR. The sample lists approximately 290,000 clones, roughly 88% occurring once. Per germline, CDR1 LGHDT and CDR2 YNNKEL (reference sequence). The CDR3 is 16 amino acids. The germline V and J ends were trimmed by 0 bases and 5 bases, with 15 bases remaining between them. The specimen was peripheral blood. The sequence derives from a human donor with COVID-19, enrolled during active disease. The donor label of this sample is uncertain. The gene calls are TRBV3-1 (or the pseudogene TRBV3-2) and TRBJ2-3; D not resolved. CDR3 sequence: CASSQEERIPGDTQYF. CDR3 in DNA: TGTGCCAGCAGCCAAGAGGAACGGATACCAGGAGATACGCAGTATTTT.